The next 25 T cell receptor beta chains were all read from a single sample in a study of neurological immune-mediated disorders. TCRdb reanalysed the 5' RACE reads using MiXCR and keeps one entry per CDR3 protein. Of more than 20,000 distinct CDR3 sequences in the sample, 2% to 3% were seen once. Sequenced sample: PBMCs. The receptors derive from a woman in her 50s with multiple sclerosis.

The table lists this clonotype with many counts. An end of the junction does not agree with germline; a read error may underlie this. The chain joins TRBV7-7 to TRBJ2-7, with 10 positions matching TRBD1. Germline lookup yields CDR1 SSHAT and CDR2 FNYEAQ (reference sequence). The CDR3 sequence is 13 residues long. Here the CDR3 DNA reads TGTGCTAGCAGCTCGGACAGGGGGTCCGAGCAGTACTTC. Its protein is CASSSDRGSEQYF.

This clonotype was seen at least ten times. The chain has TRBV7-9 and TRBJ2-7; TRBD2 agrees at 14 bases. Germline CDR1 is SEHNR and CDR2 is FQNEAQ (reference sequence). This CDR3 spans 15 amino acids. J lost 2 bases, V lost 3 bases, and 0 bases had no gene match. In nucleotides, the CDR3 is TGTGCCAGCAGCTTGGGACTAGCGGGAGCCTACGAGCAGTACTTC. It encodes CASSLGLAGAYEQYF.

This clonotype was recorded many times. DNA for the CDR3: TGTGCCACCAGTGATCCAGGGCGCACCGGGGAGCTGTTTTTT. Encoded protein: CATSDPGRTGELFF. The chain employs TRBV24-1 and TRBJ2-2, with a tentative D call TRBD1 (5 bases). The V end lost 3 bases, the J end lost 4 bases, and 8 bases lay between the germline ends. CDR3 size: 14 residues. The germline V gene has CDR1 KGHDR and CDR2 SFDVKD.

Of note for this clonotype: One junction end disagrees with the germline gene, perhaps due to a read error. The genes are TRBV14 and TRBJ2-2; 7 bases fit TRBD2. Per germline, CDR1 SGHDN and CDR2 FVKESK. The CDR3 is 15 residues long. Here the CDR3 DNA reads TGTTCCAGCAGCCAAGCGGGGCAGAACACCGGGGAGCTGTTTTTT. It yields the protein CSSSQAGQNTGELFF.

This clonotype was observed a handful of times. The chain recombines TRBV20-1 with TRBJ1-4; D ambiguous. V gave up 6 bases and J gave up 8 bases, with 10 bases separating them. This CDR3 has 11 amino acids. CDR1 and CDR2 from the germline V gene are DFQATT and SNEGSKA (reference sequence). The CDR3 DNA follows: TGCAGTGCCCGCAAGTTAGAAAAACTGTTTTTT. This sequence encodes CSARKLEKLFF.

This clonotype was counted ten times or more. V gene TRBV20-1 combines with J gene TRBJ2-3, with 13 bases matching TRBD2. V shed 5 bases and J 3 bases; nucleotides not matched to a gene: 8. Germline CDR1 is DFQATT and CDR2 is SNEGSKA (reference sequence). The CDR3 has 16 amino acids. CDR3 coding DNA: TGCAGTGCTGACGGGACTAGCGGGACAAGTACAGATACGCAGTATTTT. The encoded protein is CSADGTSGTSTDTQYF.

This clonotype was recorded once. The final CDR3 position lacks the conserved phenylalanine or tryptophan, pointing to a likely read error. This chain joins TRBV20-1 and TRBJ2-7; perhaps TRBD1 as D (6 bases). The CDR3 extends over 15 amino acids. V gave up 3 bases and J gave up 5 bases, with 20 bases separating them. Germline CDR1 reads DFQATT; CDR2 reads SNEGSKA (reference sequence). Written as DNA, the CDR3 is TGCAGTGCTAGTTCCGGGACAAGTAGCTCTGACGAGCAGTACAAC. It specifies CSASSGTSSSDEQYN.

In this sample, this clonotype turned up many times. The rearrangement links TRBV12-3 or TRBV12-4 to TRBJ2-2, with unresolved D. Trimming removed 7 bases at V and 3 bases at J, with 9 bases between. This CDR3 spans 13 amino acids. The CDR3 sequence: CASKVGYTGELFF. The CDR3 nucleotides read TGTGCCAGCAAGGTGGGATACACCGGGGAGCTGTTTTTT.

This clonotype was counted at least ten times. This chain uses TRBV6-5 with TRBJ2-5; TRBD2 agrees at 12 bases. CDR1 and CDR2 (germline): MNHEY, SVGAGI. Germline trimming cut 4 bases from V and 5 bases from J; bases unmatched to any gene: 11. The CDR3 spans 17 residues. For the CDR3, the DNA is TGTGCCAGCAGTTCCCAACCTCTAGCGGGAGGGCCGGAGACCCAGTACTTC. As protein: CASSSQPLAGGPETQYF.

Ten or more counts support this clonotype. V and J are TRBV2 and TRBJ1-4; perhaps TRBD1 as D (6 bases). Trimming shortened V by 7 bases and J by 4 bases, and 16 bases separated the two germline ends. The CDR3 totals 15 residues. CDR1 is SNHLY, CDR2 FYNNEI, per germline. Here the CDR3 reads CASTRGGVFNEKLFF. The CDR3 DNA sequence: TGTGCCAGCACCAGAGGGGGGGTATTTAATGAAAAACTGTTTTTT.

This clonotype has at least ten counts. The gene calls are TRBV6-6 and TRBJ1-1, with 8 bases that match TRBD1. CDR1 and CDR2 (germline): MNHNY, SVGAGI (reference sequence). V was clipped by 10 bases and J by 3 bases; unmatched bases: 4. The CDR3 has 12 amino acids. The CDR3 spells CANGQGYTEAFF. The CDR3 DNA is TGTGCCAATGGACAGGGATACACTGAAGCTTTCTTT.

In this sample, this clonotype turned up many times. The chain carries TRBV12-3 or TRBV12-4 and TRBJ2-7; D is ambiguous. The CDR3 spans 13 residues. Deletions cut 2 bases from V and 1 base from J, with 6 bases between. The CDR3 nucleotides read TGTGCCAGCAGTTTAAAGGTTTCCTACGAGCAGTACTTC. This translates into CASSLKVSYEQYF.

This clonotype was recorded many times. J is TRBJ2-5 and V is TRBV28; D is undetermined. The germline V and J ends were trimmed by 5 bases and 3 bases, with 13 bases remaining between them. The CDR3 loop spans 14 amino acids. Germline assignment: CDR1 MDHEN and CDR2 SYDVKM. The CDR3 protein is CASSPRSKEETQYF. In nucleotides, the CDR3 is TGTGCCAGCAGTCCGCGGTCGAAAGAAGAGACCCAGTACTTC.

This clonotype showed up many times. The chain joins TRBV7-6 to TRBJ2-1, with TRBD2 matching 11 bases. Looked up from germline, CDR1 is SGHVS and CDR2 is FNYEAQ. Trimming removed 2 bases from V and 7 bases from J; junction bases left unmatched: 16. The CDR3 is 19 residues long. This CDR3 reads CASSLTGVFTWTSGNEQFF. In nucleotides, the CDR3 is TGTGCCAGCAGCTTAACAGGGGTCTTCACATGGACTAGCGGGAATGAGCAGTTCTTC.

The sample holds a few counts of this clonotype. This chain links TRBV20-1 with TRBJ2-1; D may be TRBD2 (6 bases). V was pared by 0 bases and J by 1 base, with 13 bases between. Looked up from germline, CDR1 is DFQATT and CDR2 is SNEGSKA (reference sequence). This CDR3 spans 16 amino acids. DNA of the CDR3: TGCAGTGCTAGAGATCAAGGTAGCGGATCCTACAATGAGCAGTTCTTC. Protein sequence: CSARDQGSGSYNEQFF.

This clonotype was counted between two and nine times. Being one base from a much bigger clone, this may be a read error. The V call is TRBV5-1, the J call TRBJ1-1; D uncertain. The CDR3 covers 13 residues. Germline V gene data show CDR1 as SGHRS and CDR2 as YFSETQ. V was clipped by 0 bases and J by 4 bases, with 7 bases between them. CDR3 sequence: CASSLEKFTEAFF. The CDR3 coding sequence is TGCGCCAGCAGCTTGGAAAAATTCACTGAAGCTTTCTTT.

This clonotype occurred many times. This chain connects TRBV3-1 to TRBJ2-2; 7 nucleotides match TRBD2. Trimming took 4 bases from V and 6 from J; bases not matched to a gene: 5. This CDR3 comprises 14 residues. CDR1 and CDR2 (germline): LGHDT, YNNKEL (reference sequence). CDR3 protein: CASSPYTSAGELFF. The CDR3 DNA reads TGTGCCAGCAGCCCATATACTAGCGCCGGGGAGCTGTTTTTT.

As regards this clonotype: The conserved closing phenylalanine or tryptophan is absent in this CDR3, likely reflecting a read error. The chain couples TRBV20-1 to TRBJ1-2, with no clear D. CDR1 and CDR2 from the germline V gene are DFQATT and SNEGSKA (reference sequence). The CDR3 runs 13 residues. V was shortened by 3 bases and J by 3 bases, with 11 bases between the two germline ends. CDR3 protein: CSASADGYYGYTI. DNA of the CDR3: TGCAGTGCTAGCGCCGACGGCTACTATGGCTACACCATC.

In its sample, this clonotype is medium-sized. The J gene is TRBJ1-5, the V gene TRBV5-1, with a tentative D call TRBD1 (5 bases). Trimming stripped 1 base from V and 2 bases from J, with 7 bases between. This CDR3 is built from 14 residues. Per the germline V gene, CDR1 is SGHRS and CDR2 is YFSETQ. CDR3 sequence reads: CASSLMGGNQPQHF. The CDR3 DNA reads TGCGCCAGCAGCTTGATGGGGGGCAATCAGCCCCAGCATTTT.

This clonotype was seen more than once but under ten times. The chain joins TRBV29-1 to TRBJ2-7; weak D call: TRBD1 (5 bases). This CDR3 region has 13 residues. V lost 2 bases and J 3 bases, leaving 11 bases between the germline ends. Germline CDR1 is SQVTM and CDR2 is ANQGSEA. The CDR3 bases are TGCAGCGTTGAACAGGGAAGGGGCTACGAGCAGTACTTC. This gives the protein CSVEQGRGYEQYF.

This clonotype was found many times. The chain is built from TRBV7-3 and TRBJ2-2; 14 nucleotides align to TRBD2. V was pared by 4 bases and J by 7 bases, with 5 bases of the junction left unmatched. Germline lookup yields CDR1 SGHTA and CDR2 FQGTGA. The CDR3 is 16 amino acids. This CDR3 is CASSSGLAGVLGELFF. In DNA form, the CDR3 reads TGTGCCAGCAGCTCGGGACTAGCGGGAGTCCTCGGGGAGCTGTTTTTT.

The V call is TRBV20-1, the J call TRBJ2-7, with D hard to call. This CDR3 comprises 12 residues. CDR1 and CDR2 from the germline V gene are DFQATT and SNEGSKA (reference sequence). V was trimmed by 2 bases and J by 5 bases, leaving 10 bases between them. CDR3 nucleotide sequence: TGCAGTGCTAGATATGAAACGGACGAGCAGTACTTC. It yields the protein CSARYETDEQYF.

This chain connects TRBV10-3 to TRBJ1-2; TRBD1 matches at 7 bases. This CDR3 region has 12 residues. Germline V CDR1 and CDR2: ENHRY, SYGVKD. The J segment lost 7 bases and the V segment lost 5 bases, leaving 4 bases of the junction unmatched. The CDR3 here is CAISTTGPGYTF. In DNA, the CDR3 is TGTGCCATCAGTACGACAGGGCCTGGCTACACCTTC.

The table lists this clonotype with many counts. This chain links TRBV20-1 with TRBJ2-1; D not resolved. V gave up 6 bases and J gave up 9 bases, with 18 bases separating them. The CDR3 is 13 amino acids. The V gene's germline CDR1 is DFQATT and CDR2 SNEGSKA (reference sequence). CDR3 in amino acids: CSATGQGHGEQFF. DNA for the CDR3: TGCAGTGCCACCGGCCAAGGGCACGGTGAGCAGTTCTTC.

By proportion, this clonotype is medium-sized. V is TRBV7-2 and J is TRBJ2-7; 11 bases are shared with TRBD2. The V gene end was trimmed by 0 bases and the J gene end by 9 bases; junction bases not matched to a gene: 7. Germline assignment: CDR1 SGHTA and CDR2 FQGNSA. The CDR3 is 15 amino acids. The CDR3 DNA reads TGTGCCAGCAGCTTAGCGGCGGGACTAGCGGCAGGGCAGTACTTC. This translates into CASSLAAGLAAGQYF.